This T cell receptor beta chain was recorded in a study of multiple sclerosis patients with progressive multifocal leukoencephalopathy. This clone came up a few times. Sequencing was at survey level. Spiked into each PCR were synthetic inline TR CDR3 controls of all V-J pairings. Measured with immunoSEQ multiplex PCR; TCRdb has only the in-frame clones, and not every one. Of about 30,000 clones in the sample, more than 70% are singletons; the top ten hold 9.5% to 15%. The time point denotes: time of PML onset. Per germline, CDR1 SEHNR and CDR2 FQNEAQ (reference sequence). CDR3 length equals 12 residues. J was trimmed by 8 bases and V by 2 bases; bases with no gene match: 3.

The input for sequencing was PBMCs, taken from a patient treated with natalizumab. The receptor was isolated from a woman in her thirties with progressive multifocal leukoencephalopathy. J is TRBJ2-7 and V is TRBV7-9, with 7 bases lining up with TRBD1. CDR3 loop: CASSLLQGQQYF. Here the CDR3 DNA reads TGTGCCAGCAGCTTACTACAGGGGCAGCAGTACTTC.